A selection of T cell receptor beta chains follows, all from one sample in a study of response to subunit inactivated influenza vaccine. TCRdb reprocessed the RT-PCR reads with MiXCR, giving one entry per CDR3 protein. The table lists 530,000 or so distinct CDR3 sequences, approximately 24% of them singletons. The source material was CD4+ T cells sorted from PBMCs, sampled 5 days after vaccination. The receptors come from a man aged 50 to 59 who received an inactivated influenza vaccine. CDR3s include the opening cysteine and the closing phenylalanine or tryptophan. Fields, in order: D gene, V gene, CDR3 length, J gene, clone size, CDR3 DNA, CDR3 protein. D genes are given only for firm matches. Rows give clone size only sometimes, using once, few, many, or a class for an expanded clone.

d_gene: .; v_gene: TRBV7-8; len: 13; j_gene: TRBJ2-7; abundance: few; CDR3nt: TGTGCCAGCAGCTACAGGGTATTCTACGAGCAGTACTTC; CDR3aa: CASSYRVFYEQYF
d_gene: .; v_gene: TRBV6-2/TRBV6-3; len: 15; j_gene: TRBJ1-6; abundance: .; CDR3nt: TGTGCCAGCAGATATGAGACGTTTGAGTGGTCACCCCTCCACTTT; CDR3aa: CASRYETFEWSPLHF
d_gene: .; v_gene: TRBV7-2; len: 15; j_gene: TRBJ2-7; abundance: many; CDR3nt: TGTGCCAGCAGCTTACATCGTTCAGGCGGGTACGAGCAGTACTTC; CDR3aa: CASSLHRSGGYEQYF
d_gene: .; v_gene: TRBV7-2; len: 12; j_gene: TRBJ1-1; abundance: many; CDR3nt: TGTGCCAGCAGCTTCCACAACACTGAAGCTTTCTTT; CDR3aa: CASSFHNTEAFF
d_gene: .; v_gene: TRBV10-3; len: 15; j_gene: TRBJ1-2; abundance: few; CDR3nt: TGTGCCATCAGTGAGTCGTCAGGGGTTAGAAATGGCTACACCTTC; CDR3aa: CAISESSGVRNGYTF
d_gene: TRBD2; v_gene: TRBV7-2; len: 14; j_gene: TRBJ2-7; abundance: few; CDR3nt: TGTGCCAGCAGCTCTAGCGGGGGGATCTACGAGCAGTACTTC; CDR3aa: CASSSSGGIYEQYF
d_gene: TRBD2; v_gene: TRBV20-1; len: 12; j_gene: TRBJ2-7; abundance: .; CDR3nt: TGCAGTGCTGCGGGAGGGTTGGACGAGCAGTACTTC; CDR3aa: CSAAGGLDEQYF
d_gene: .; v_gene: TRBV12-3/TRBV12-4; len: 12; j_gene: TRBJ2-3; abundance: many; CDR3nt: TGTGCCAGCAACAGAGTGTCGGATACGCAGTATTTT; CDR3aa: CASNRVSDTQYF
d_gene: TRBD2; v_gene: TRBV20-1; len: 15; j_gene: TRBJ2-5; abundance: .; CDR3nt: TGCAGTGCAGTCCCCCCTACTAGCGTGCAAGAGACCCAGTACTTC; CDR3aa: CSAVPPTSVQETQYF
d_gene: TRBD1; v_gene: TRBV29-1; len: 13; j_gene: TRBJ1-2; abundance: few; CDR3nt: TGCAGCGTTGGGGCACAGGGGTCTTATGGCTACACCTTC; CDR3aa: CSVGAQGSYGYTF
d_gene: .; v_gene: TRBV29-1; len: 13; j_gene: TRBJ2-3; abundance: .; CDR3nt: TGCAGCATTGTACAGGGTGGCACAGATACGCAGTATTTT; CDR3aa: CSIVQGGTDTQYF
d_gene: .; v_gene: TRBV28; len: 13; j_gene: TRBJ2-3; abundance: many; CDR3nt: TGTGCCAGCAGTTACGGGAGCACAGATACGCAGTATTTT; CDR3aa: CASSYGSTDTQYF
d_gene: .; v_gene: TRBV30; len: 13; j_gene: TRBJ2-7; abundance: .; CDR3nt: TGTGCCTGGAACTCAGGGCGCTCCTACGAGCAGTACTTC; CDR3aa: CAWNSGRSYEQYF
d_gene: .; v_gene: TRBV4-3; len: 13; j_gene: TRBJ2-2; abundance: once; CDR3nt: TGCGCCAGCAGCCCCGATTACCGCGGGGAGCTGTTTTTT; CDR3aa: CASSPDYRGELFF
d_gene: .; v_gene: TRBV7-9; len: 17; j_gene: TRBJ2-1; abundance: few; CDR3nt: TGTGCCAGCAGCTTAGCTCGGCTACTCAGCTCCTACAATGAGCAGTTCTTC; CDR3aa: CASSLARLLSSYNEQFF
d_gene: .; v_gene: TRBV29-1; len: 13; j_gene: TRBJ2-7; abundance: once; CDR3nt: TGCAGCGTTGATACGGGGGCGCGCTACGAGCAGTACTTC; CDR3aa: CSVDTGARYEQYF
d_gene: .; v_gene: TRBV20-1; len: 14; j_gene: TRBJ2-7; abundance: few; CDR3nt: TGCAGTGGTCCGGGACCTTACCCTCCCGGGGAGCAGTACTTC; CDR3aa: CSGPGPYPPGEQYF
d_gene: .; v_gene: TRBV5-1; len: 15; j_gene: TRBJ1-2; abundance: once; CDR3nt: TGCGCCAGCAGCAACCGCGGGGCCCCTAACTATGGCTACACCTTC; CDR3aa: CASSNRGAPNYGYTF
d_gene: TRBD1; v_gene: TRBV5-1; len: 14; j_gene: TRBJ1-4; abundance: few; CDR3nt: TGCGCCAGCAGCTTGGCAGGGGGTAATGAAAAACTGTTTTTT; CDR3aa: CASSLAGGNEKLFF
d_gene: .; v_gene: TRBV4-1; len: 15; j_gene: TRBJ1-2; abundance: .; CDR3nt: TGCGCCAGCAGCCTTTCCTTTACAGTCCCCTATGGCTACACCTTC; CDR3aa: CASSLSFTVPYGYTF
d_gene: TRBD2; v_gene: TRBV4-2; len: 15; j_gene: TRBJ2-1; abundance: .; CDR3nt: TGTGCCAGCAGCCAAGATGGAGGGTCTAGCGGGAGAGGTTTCTTC; CDR3aa: CASSQDGGSSGRGFF
d_gene: .; v_gene: TRBV15; len: 13; j_gene: TRBJ2-7; abundance: few; CDR3nt: TGTGCCACCAGTAACCTCGGACCCTACGAGCAGTACTTC; CDR3aa: CATSNLGPYEQYF
d_gene: .; v_gene: TRBV29-1; len: 14; j_gene: TRBJ2-3; abundance: .; CDR3nt: TGCAGCGCCCGAGGCCGGCCCCGCACAGATACGCAGTATTTT; CDR3aa: CSARGRPRTDTQYF
d_gene: TRBD1; v_gene: TRBV7-2; len: 15; j_gene: TRBJ1-2; abundance: .; CDR3nt: TGTGCCAGCAGCTTGAAAAGACAGGGCTCCTATGGCTACACCTTC; CDR3aa: CASSLKRQGSYGYTF